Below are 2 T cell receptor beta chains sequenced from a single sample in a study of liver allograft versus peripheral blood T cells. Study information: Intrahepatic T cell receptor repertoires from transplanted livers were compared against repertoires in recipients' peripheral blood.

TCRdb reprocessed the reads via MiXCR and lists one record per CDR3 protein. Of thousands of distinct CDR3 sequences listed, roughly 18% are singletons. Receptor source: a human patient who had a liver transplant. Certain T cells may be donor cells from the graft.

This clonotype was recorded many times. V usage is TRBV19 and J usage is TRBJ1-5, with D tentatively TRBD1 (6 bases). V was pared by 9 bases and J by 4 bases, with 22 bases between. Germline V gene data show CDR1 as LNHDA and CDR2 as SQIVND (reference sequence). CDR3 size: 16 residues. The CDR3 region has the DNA TGTGCCAGCGAACAGCTTTTGCAGGGGAGGAATCAGCCCCAGCATTTT. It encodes CASEQLLQGRNQPQHF.

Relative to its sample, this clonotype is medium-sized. The CDR3 nucleotides are TGTGCCAGCAGGGAGACAGCGTACGAGCAGTACTTC. Amino acid sequence: CASRETAYEQYF. The chain links TRBV6-5 to TRBJ2-7; D is perhaps TRBD1 (5 bases). The germline gives CDR1 MNHEY, CDR2 SVGAGI. V dropped 6 bases and J dropped 4 bases, with 10 bases sitting between them. The CDR3 is 12 residues long.